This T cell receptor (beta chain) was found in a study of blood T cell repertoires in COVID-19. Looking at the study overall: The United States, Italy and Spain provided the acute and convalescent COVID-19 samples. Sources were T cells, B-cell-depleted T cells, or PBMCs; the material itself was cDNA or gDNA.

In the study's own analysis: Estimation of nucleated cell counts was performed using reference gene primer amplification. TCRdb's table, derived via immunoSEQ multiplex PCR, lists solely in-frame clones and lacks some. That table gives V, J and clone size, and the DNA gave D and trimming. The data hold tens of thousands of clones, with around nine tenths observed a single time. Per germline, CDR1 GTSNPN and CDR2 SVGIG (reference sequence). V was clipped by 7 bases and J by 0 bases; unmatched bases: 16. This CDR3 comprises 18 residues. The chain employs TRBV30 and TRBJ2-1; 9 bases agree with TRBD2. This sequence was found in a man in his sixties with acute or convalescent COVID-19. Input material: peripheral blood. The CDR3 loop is CAYSDSGGISSSYNEQFF. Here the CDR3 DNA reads TGTGCCTACTCAGACAGCGGGGGGATCTCGAGCTCCTACAATGAGCAGTTCTTC.